These 16 T cell receptor beta chains were all obtained from the same sample, sequenced in a study of OX40 agonist ivuxolimab in advanced cancers. Sequencing was performed with immunoSEQ multiplex PCR; in TCRdb, only in-frame clones are kept and a portion is missing. The sample shows over 60,000 clones, over 75% of them seen only once. The input for sequencing was CD4+ or CD8+ T cells sorted from blood, taken in a trial of the OX40 agonist ivuxolimab. Receptor source: an adult with an advanced solid tumor such as melanoma, head and neck, liver or kidney cancer.

The J gene is TRBJ2-7, the V gene TRBV4-1, with D perhaps matching TRBD2 (5 bases). This CDR3 is 13 amino acids long. Germline V gives CDR1 MGHRA, CDR2 YSYEKL. Trimming shortened V by 5 bases and J by 2 bases, and 10 bases separated the two germline ends. In nucleotides, the CDR3 is TGCGCCAGCAGCGGGGTGGGAGCCTACGAGCAGTACTTC. This encodes CASSGVGAYEQYF.

The V gene is TRBV5-1, the J gene TRBJ2-3; D ambiguous. Trimming stripped 4 bases from V and 5 bases from J, with 17 bases between. Germline lookup yields CDR1 SGHRS and CDR2 YFSETQ. The CDR3 totals 15 residues. CDR3 loop: CASSPPNPSEDTQYF. The CDR3 nucleotides are TGCGCCAGCAGCCCTCCGAACCCTTCGGAAGATACGCAGTATTTT.

The rearrangement uses TRBV27 and TRBJ2-7; 7 nucleotides align to TRBD2. J gave up 1 base and V 8 bases, and 11 bases lay outside the gene matches. Germline lookup yields CDR1 MNHEY and CDR2 SMNVEV (reference sequence). The CDR3 loop spans 15 amino acids. CDR3: CASGRGLGGSYEQYF. The CDR3 bases are TGTGCCAGCGGGAGAGGACTCGGGGGGTCCTACGAGCAGTACTTC.

J is TRBJ2-7 and V is TRBV2; 7 nucleotides match TRBD1. This CDR3 spans 13 amino acids. V shed 6 bases, J shed 5 bases, and the junction held 7 bases outside the gene matches. CDR1 and CDR2 from the germline V gene are SNHLY and FYNNEI. CDR3 protein: CASRKTGNNEQYF. The CDR3 DNA sequence: TGTGCCAGCAGAAAGACAGGGAACAACGAGCAGTACTTC.

V usage is TRBV11-2 and J usage is TRBJ2-1; 8 bases fit TRBD2. Germline trimming cut 1 base from V and 10 bases from J; bases unmatched to any gene: 6. Looked up from germline, CDR1 is SGHAT and CDR2 is FQNNGV. The CDR3 spans 14 residues. CDR3 in amino acids: CASSLVFGGREQFF. CDR3 DNA: TGTGCCAGCAGCTTAGTTTTTGGCGGGAGGGAGCAGTTCTTC.

The CDR3 spells CAWSRAGQGAHGYTF. CDR3 nucleotides: TGTGCCTGGAGTAGGGCGGGACAGGGGGCGCATGGCTACACCTTC. The chain couples TRBV30 to TRBJ1-2; 12 nucleotides match TRBD1. Germline V gene sequence: CDR1 GTSNPN, CDR2 SVGIG (reference sequence). Trimming at V came to 2 bases and at J to 6 bases, leaving 7 bases not matched to a gene. This CDR3 has 15 residues. The full variable domain, with the rest looked up from reference TRBV30 and TRBJ1-2, is SQTIHQWPATLVQPVGSPLSLECTVEGTSNPNLYWYRQAAGRGLQLLFYSVGIGQISSEVPQNLSASRPQDRQFILSSKKLLLSDSGFYLCAWSRAGQGAHGYTFGSGTRLTVV.

The rearrangement links TRBV2 to TRBJ2-5, with 7 bases matching TRBD2. CDR1 and CDR2 (germline): SNHLY, FYNNEI. The CDR3 contains 14 residues. V trimming: 6 bases; J trimming: 5 bases; junction bases outside the gene matches: 9. The CDR3 bases are TGTGCCAGCAGGGCTAGCGGCCGGGGGGAGACCCAGTACTTC. It translates to CASRASGRGETQYF.

V is TRBV18 and J is TRBJ1-5; D unresolved. V dropped 6 bases and J dropped 0 bases, with 12 bases sitting between them. CDR1 is KGHSH and CDR2 is LQKENI in the germline V gene. The CDR3 is 15 residues long. This chain's CDR3 is CASSPGRTSNQPQHF. The DNA of the CDR3 is TGTGCCAGCTCGCCTGGACGGACTAGCAATCAGCCCCAGCATTTT.

This chain links TRBV5-5 with TRBJ2-3; TRBD2 matches 10 bases. The V gene's germline CDR1 is SGHKS and CDR2 YYEKEE (reference sequence). The CDR3 is made up of 17 amino acids. The junction had 11 bases not matched to a gene; V was cut back by 7 bases and J by 0 bases. CDR3 sequence reads: CASHGWGLATSTDTQYF. The CDR3, as DNA: TGTGCCAGCCACGGCTGGGGACTAGCGACTAGCACAGATACGCAGTATTTT.

The V and J genes are TRBV11-2 and TRBJ2-5, with a tentative D call TRBD1 (5 bases). The V gene's germline CDR1 is SGHAT and CDR2 FQNNGV. The CDR3 runs 14 residues. Trimming cost V 5 bases and J 8 bases, with 18 bases left between them. The CDR3 DNA is TGTGCCAGCAGCAGATCGGACACCTCCGTAACCCAGTACTTC. Protein: CASSRSDTSVTQYF.

This chain links TRBV7-9 with TRBJ2-5, with a possible D match to TRBD1 (6 bases). The CDR3 runs to 18 residues. V was clipped by 5 bases and J by 4 bases, with 26 bases between them. Germline CDR1 reads SEHNR; CDR2 reads FQNEAQ (reference sequence). The CDR3 sequence is CASSKYLTTGGVGETQYF. The CDR3 coding sequence is TGTGCCAGCAGCAAATACCTGACGACAGGTGGGGTAGGAGAGACCCAGTACTTC.

This clone is labeled as medium-sized. J is TRBJ1-2 and V is TRBV29-1, with 12 nucleotides matching TRBD1. V shed 1 base, J shed 6 bases, and the junction held 3 bases outside the gene matches. The CDR3 has 14 amino acids. Germline V gene data show CDR1 as SQVTM and CDR2 as ANQGSEA. The CDR3 nucleotides read TGCAGCGTTGAAGTGGGACAGGGGGCGAATGGCTACACCTTC. It codes for CSVEVGQGANGYTF.

The V gene is TRBV2, the J gene TRBJ2-3, with D uncertain. CDR1 and CDR2 (germline): SNHLY, FYNNEI. The CDR3 spans 13 residues. With 2 bases removed from V and 2 bases from J, the gap between germline ends came to 5 bases. The CDR3 region is CASSETATDTQYF. CDR3 in DNA: TGTGCCAGCAGTGAAACTGCCACAGATACGCAGTATTTT. The variable domain in full, with the rest retrieved from reference TRBV2 and TRBJ2-3, is EPEVTQTPSHQVTQMGQEVILRCVPISNHLYFYWYRQILGQKVEFLVSFYNNEISEKSEIFDDQFSVERPDGSNFTLKIRSTKLEDSAMYFCASSETATDTQYFGPGTRLTVL.

The chain couples TRBV5-4 to TRBJ2-2, with unresolved D. CDR3 size: 15 residues. V lost 2 bases to trimming and J lost 0 bases, with 8 bases between them. CDR1 is SGHNT, CDR2 YYREEE, per germline (reference sequence). CDR3 in amino acids: CASSFRSANTGELFF. The CDR3 DNA follows: TGTGCCAGCAGCTTTCGGTCAGCGAACACCGGGGAGCTGTTTTTT. Based on the CDR3 plus reference TRBV5-4 and TRBJ2-2, the full variable domain is ETGVTQSPTHLIKTRGQQVTLRCSSQSGHNTVSWYQQALGQGPQFIFQYYREEENGRGNFPPRFSGLQFPNYSSELNVNALELDDSALYLCASSFRSANTGELFFGEGSRLTVL.

This sequence joins TRBV19 and TRBJ1-2, with 10 bases identical to TRBD1. The CDR3 loop spans 15 amino acids. The germline V gene encodes CDR1 LNHDA and CDR2 SQIVND (reference sequence). With 4 bases clipped from V and 9 bases from J, the junction kept 11 bases outside the gene matches. For the CDR3, the DNA is TGTGCCAGTAGTACCGGGACAGGGGCCTCCCGGAGCTACACCTTC. It specifies CASSTGTGASRSYTF.

V usage is TRBV6-1 and J usage is TRBJ1-5; a possible D gene is TRBD1 (6 bases). Germline loops: CDR1 MNHNS, CDR2 SASEGT. V lost 5 bases, J lost 2 bases, and 10 bases lay in between. This CDR3 has 14 residues. CDR3 bases: TGTGCCAGCAGTCCAGGGGAGGGCAATCAGCCCCAGCATTTT. Encoded protein: CASSPGEGNQPQHF.